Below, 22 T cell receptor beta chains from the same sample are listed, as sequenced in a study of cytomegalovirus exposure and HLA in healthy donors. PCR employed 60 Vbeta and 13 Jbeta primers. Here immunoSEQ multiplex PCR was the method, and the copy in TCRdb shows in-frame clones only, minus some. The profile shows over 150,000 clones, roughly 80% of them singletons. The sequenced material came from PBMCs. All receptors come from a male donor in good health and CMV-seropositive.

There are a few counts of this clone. CDR3 bases: TGTGCCAGCAGCCCCACTAGGGTCTTGAAGGAAAAACTGTTTTTT. It encodes CASSPTRVLKEKLFF. This rearrangement joins TRBV2 to TRBJ1-4; D is unclear. The CDR3 extends over 15 amino acids. Trimming took off 6 bases at V and 8 bases at J, with 19 bases between the two ends. CDR1 is SNHLY and CDR2 is FYNNEI in the germline V gene. Drawing the rest from reference TRBV2 and TRBJ1-4, the complete variable domain is EPEVTQTPSHQVTQMGQEVILRCVPISNHLYFYWYRQILGQKVEFLVSFYNNEISEKSEIFDDQFSVERPDGSNFTLKIRSTKLEDSAMYFCASSPTRVLKEKLFFGSGTQLSVL.

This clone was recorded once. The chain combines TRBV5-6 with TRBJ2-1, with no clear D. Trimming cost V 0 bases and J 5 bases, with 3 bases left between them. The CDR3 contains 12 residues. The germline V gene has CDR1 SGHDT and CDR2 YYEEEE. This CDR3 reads CASSLGDNEQFF. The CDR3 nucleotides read TGTGCCAGCAGCTTGGGAGACAATGAGCAGTTCTTC.

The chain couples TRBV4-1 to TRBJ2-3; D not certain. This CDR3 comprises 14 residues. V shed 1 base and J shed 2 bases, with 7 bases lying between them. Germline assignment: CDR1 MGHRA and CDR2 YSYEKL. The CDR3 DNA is TGCGCCAGCAGCCAAGGTCAGGCCACAGATACGCAGTATTTT. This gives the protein CASSQGQATDTQYF.

The CDR3 nucleotides are TGTGCCAGCAGTTTAAATTCGCGCGTGACTAATGAAAAACTGTTTTTT. Translated: CASSLNSRVTNEKLFF. V and J are TRBV27 and TRBJ1-4, with no clear D. V lost 2 bases to trimming and J lost 2 bases, with 12 bases between them. The CDR3 runs to 16 residues. Germline lookup yields CDR1 MNHEY and CDR2 SMNVEV (reference sequence).

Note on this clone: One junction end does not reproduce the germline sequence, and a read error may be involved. CDR3 loop: CASSRVQPGVSSGANGLTF. The CDR3 DNA sequence: TGTGCCAGCAGCCGAGTTCAACCTGGGGTTTCCTCTGGGGCCAACGGCCTGACTTTC. The chain is built from TRBV14 and TRBJ2-6; D is possibly TRBD1 (5 bases). This CDR3 is 19 amino acids long. CDR1 SGHDN and CDR2 FVKESK come from the germline V gene.

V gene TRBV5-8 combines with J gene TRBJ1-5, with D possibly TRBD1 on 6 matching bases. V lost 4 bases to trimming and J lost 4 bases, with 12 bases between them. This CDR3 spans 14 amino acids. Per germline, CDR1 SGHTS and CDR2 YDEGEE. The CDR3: CASSTQRGNQPQHF. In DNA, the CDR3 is TGTGCCAGCAGCACCCAGAGGGGGAATCAGCCCCAGCATTTT.

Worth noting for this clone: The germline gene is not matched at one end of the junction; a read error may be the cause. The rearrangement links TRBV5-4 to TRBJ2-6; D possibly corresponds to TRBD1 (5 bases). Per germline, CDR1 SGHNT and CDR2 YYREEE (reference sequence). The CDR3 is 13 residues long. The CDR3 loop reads CASSLSGANGLTF. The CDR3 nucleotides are TGTGCCAGCAGCTTGTCTGGGGCCAACGGCCTGACTTTC.

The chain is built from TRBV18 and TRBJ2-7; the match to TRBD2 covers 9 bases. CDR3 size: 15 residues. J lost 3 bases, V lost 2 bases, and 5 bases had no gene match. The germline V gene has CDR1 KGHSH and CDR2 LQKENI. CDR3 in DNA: TGTGCCAGCTCACCAATCCCAGCGGGAGGCTACGAGCAGTACTTC. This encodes CASSPIPAGGYEQYF.

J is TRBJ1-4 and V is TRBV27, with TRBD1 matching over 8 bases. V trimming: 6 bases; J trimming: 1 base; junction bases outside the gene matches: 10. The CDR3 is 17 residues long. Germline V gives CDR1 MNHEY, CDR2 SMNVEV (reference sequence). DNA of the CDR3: TGTGCCAGCAGCTTCGACAGGGGCGGAGTAACTAATGAAAAACTGTTTTTT. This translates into CASSFDRGGVTNEKLFF.

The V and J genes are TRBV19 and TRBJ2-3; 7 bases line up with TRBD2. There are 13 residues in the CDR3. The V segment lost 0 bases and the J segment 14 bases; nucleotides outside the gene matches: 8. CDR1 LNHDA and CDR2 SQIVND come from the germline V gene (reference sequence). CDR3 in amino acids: CASSIDLSGARYF. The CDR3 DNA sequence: TGTGCCAGTAGTATAGATCTCAGCGGGGCCAGGTATTTT.

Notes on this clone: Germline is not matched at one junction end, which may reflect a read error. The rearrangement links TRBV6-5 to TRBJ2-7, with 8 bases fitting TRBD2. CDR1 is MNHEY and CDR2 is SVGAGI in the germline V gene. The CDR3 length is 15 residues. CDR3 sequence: CACSYSRQRGTWQYF. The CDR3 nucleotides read TGTGCCTGCAGTTACTCCCGACAGCGGGGGACTTGGCAGTACTTC.

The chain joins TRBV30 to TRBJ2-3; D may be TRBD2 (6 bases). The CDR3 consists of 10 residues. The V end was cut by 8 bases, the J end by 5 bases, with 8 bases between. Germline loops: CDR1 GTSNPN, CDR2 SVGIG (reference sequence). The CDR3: CARGGDTQYF. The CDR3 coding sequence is TGTGCCCGGGGAGGAGATACGCAGTATTTT.

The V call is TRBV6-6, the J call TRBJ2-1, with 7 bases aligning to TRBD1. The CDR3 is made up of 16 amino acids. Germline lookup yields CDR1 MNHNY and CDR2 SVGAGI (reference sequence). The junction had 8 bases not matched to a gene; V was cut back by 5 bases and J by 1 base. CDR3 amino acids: CASSIRSGGSYNEQFF. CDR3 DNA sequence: TGTGCCAGCAGTATCAGATCAGGGGGATCCTACAATGAGCAGTTCTTC.

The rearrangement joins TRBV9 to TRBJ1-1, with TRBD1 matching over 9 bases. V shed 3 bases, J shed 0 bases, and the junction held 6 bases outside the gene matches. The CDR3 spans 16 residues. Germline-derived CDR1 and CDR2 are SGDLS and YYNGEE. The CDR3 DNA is TGTGCCAGCAGCGCTTCGGGACAGGGCATGAACACTGAAGCTTTCTTT. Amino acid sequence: CASSASGQGMNTEAFF.

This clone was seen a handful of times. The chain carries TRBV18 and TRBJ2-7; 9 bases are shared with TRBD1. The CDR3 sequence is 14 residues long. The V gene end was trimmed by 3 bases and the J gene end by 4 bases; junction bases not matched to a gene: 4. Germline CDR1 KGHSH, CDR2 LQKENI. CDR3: CASSPLQGAYEQYF. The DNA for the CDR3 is TGTGCCAGCTCACCGCTACAGGGGGCTTACGAGCAGTACTTC. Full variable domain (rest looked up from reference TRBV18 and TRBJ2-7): NAGVMQNPRHLVRRRGQEARLRCSPMKGHSHVYWYRQLPEEGLKFMVYLQKENIIDESGMPKERFSAEFPKEGPSILRIQQVVRGDSAAYFCASSPLQGAYEQYFGPGTRLTVT.

DNA of the CDR3: TGTGCCATCAGTGAGTACACAAATCAGCCCCAGCATTTT. Its translation: CAISEYTNQPQHF. This chain uses TRBV10-3 with TRBJ1-5; D gene uncertain. Germline CDR1 ENHRY, CDR2 SYGVKD. V was shortened by 1 base and J by 4 bases, with 5 bases between the two germline ends. The CDR3 totals 13 residues.

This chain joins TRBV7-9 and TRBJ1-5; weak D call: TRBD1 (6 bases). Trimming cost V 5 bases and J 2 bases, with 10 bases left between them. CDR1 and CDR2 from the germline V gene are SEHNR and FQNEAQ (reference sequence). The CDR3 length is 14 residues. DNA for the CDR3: TGTGCCAGCAGCACACAGGGAGGCAATCAGCCCCAGCATTTT. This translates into CASSTQGGNQPQHF.

The CDR3 is CASSAATRRVTGELFF. Written as DNA, the CDR3 is TGTGCCAGCAGCGCAGCAACCCGCCGGGTAACCGGGGAGCTGTTTTTT. The chain uses TRBV9 and TRBJ2-2; unclear D gene. This CDR3 has 16 amino acids. CDR1 is SGDLS and CDR2 is YYNGEE in the germline V gene. The V and J ends lost 3 bases and 5 bases respectively, with 17 bases between them.

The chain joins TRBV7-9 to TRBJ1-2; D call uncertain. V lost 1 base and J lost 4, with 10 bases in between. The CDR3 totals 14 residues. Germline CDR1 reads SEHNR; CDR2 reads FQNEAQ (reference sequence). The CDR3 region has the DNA TGTGCCAGCAGCTTAGAGCAGGTGGCCTATGGCTACACCTTC. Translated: CASSLEQVAYGYTF.

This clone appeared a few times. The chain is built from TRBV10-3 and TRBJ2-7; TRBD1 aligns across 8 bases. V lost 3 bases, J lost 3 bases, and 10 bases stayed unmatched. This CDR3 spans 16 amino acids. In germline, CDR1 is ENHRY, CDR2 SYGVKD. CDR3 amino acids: CAISDGQGIGNYEQYF. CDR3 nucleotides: TGTGCCATCAGTGACGGACAGGGTATTGGAAACTACGAGCAGTACTTC.

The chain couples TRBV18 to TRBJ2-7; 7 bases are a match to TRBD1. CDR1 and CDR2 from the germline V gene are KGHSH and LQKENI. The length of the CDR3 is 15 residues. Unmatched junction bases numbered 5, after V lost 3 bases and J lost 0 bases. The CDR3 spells CASSPIDRASYEQYF. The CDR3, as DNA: TGTGCCAGCTCACCTATCGACAGGGCCTCCTACGAGCAGTACTTC.

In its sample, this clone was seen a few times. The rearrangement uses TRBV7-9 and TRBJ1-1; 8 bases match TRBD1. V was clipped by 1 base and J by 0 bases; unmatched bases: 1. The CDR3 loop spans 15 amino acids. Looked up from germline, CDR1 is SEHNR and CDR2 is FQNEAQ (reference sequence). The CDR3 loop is CASSLGTGMNTEAFF. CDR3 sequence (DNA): TGTGCCAGCAGCTTAGGGACAGGGATGAACACTGAAGCTTTCTTT.